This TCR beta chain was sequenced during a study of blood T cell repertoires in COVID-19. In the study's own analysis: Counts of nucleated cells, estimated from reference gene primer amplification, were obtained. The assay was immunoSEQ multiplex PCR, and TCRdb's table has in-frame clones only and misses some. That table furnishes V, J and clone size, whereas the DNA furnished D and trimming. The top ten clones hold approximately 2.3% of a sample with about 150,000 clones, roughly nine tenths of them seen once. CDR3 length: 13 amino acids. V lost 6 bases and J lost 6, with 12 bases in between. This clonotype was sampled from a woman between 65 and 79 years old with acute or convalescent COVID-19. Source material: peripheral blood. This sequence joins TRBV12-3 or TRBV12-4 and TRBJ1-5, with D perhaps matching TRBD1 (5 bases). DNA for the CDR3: TGTGCCAGCAGCCTCCCCACAGGTCAGCCCCAGCATTTT. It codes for CASSLPTGQPQHF.